These 2 T cell receptor beta chains share one sample of origin, sequenced in a study. TCRdb used MiXCR to reprocess the 5' RACE reads, holding one entry per CDR3 protein. The sample shows 45,000 to 55,000 distinct CDR3 sequences, around 24% of them seen only once. Sequences were obtained from tumor-infiltrating naive CD4+ T cells sorted from the breast tumor. The subset was: naive CD4+ T cells, CD4+CD45RA+CD25-. The receptor set was obtained from a female donor with breast cancer.

This clonotype was recorded a few times. The chain joins TRBV7-8 to TRBJ2-5; TRBD1 aligns across 8 bases. The trim removed 5 bases at V and 5 bases at J, leaving 7 bases unmatched. The germline CDR1 and CDR2 sequences are SGHVS and FQNEAQ. The CDR3 length is 14 residues. CDR3 nucleotide sequence: TGTGCCAGCAGCCCGACAGGGGCCAGGGAGACCCAGTACTTC. This codes for CASSPTGARETQYF.

The chain has TRBV6-5 and TRBJ1-5, with D unresolved. V was pared by 6 bases and J by 2 bases, with 5 bases between. Germline V CDR1 and CDR2: MNHEY, SVGAGI. This CDR3 has 12 amino acids. CDR3 residues: CASRTGNQPQHF. CDR3 DNA: TGTGCCAGCAGGACCGGCAATCAGCCCCAGCATTTT.